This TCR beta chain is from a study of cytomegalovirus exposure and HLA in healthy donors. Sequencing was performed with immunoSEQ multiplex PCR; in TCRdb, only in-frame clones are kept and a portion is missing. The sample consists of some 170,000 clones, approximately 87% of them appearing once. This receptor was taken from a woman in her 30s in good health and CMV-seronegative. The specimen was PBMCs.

The CDR3 nucleotides read TGTGCCAGCAGATCGGGACAGGGGGTGTATGGCTACACCTTC. Residues: CASRSGQGVYGYTF. V is TRBV6-5 and J is TRBJ1-2, with 11 bases lining up with TRBD1. The CDR3 spans 14 residues. Germline CDR1 is MNHEY and CDR2 is SVGAGI. Trimming took 6 bases from V and 5 from J; bases not matched to a gene: 5.